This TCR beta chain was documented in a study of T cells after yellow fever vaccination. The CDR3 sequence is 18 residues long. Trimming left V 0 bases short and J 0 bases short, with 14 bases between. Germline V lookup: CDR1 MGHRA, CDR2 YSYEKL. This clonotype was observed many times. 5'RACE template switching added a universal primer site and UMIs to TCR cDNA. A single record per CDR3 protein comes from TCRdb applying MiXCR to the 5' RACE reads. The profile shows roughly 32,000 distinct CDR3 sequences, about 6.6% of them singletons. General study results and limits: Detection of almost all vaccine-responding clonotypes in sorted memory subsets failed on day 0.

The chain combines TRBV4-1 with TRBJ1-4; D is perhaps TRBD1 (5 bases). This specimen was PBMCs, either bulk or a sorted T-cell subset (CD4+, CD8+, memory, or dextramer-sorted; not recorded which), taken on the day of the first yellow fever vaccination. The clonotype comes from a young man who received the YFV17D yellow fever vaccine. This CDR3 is CASSQDRGTDATNEKLFF. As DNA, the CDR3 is TGCGCCAGCAGCCAAGATCGGGGCACCGATGCAACTAATGAAAAACTGTTTTTT.